This T cell receptor beta chain came from a study of blood T cells in healthy people across ages. Germline V lookup: CDR1 SQVTM, CDR2 ANQGSEA. The V end was cut by 0 bases, the J end by 4 bases, with 9 bases between. This CDR3 region has 13 residues. Using a J-beta primer mix together with a sample-barcoded 5' primer, a second PCR was run for about 6 to 12 cycles. A 12-random-nucleotide template-switch adaptor tagged each cDNA molecule. TCRdb re-called the 5' RACE reads with MiXCR, one entry per CDR3 protein. This sample has roughly 930,000 distinct CDR3 sequences; about 44% occur once, and the top ten carry roughly an eighth.

The sequence derives from a man aged 25 to 45 in good health. V usage is TRBV29-1 and J usage is TRBJ2-5, with D tentatively TRBD2 (5 bases). Input material: blood. The CDR3 loop is CSVEERRGETQYF. CDR3 sequence (DNA): TGCAGCGTTGAAGAACGTCGGGGAGAGACCCAGTACTTC.